The clone carrying this T cell receptor beta chain was seen many times. Antigen: not known. This sample was included in a study of T cell repertoires in cytomegalovirus infection. Study background: Public TCR beta signatures were indicative of both CMV infection and a matching HLA type. General observations from the study: Totalled public TCR beta family frequency picked out people who carried CMV plus the relevant HLA.

This CDR3 has 14 residues. The V and J ends lost 6 bases and 2 bases respectively, with 11 bases between them. TCRdb used MiXCR to reprocess the reads, holding one entry per CDR3 protein. The table records about 360,000 distinct CDR3 sequences, 15% to 20% of them present only once. This TCR came from a human donor in good health (CMV status not recorded). Some clones in this sample may be carry-over from other donors' samples. The sequenced sample was PBMCs. This sequence joins TRBV12-3 or TRBV12-4 and TRBJ1-5, with D hard to call. CDR3 DNA sequence: TGTGCCAGCAGGCAATCTAACGGCAATCAGCCCCAGCATTTT. Its translation is CASRQSNGNQPQHF.